Reported below is one T cell receptor beta chain. Its specificity is not known. The data stem from a study of T-cell reconstitution after alpha-beta-depleted transplantation in children. Study findings and constraints: For some patients, TCRbeta diversity was high at day 60 because of recipient T cells and thymic progenitors that survived. Most T-cell counts and diversity one year after the transplant came from T cells that were newly produced. Reports say that about two months after transplant, the alpha-beta T cells came out of several hundred graft clones that had expanded.

The library targeted TCRbeta and was prepared with unique molecular identifiers. TCRdb fed the PCR reads into MiXCR, producing one record per CDR3 protein. The data show around 120,000 distinct CDR3 sequences, around 23% seen once. V gave up 6 bases and J gave up 2 bases; unmatched junction bases: 15. This CDR3 contains 17 residues. This receptor was obtained from a male patient between 2 and 10 years old who had a stem cell transplant for chronic granulomatous disease, so the T cells may come from the graft donor. The chain has TRBV12-3 or TRBV12-4 and TRBJ2-7, with 8 bases aligning to TRBD2. Sequencing was performed on PBMCs, mostly from graft donor cells, taken 180 days after TCRalphabeta/CD19-depleted stem cell transplant. The CDR3 DNA reads TGTGCCAGCAGCCTCACTAGCGGAGGGAGTTTTACCTACGAGCAGTACTTC. Translating gives CASSLTSGGSFTYEQYF.